This TCR beta chain was sequenced for a study of cytomegalovirus exposure and HLA in healthy donors. Study results and caveats: One variant, a missense change in DCLRE1C, was linked in a later analysis to TCR beta V- and J-gene trimming. In a later analysis, TCR association rates varied by HLA locus: DRB1 most, HLA-C fewest. Most TCR beta V segments were productive about 90% or about 30% of the time in an earlier analysis.

About this clone itself: Its antigen is still unknown.

The CDR3 consists of 13 residues. Germline trimming cut 6 bases from V and 10 bases from J; bases unmatched to any gene: 9. Per germline, CDR1 MNHEY and CDR2 SVGAGI. While unrecorded immune exposures were likely, the donors were nominally healthy when sampled. PCR was performed using 60 Vbeta and 13 Jbeta primers. Sequencing used immunoSEQ multiplex PCR; TCRdb keeps in-frame clones, though not all of them. The profile covers about 190,000 clones, with 75% to 85% appearing a single time and approximately 2% taken by the ten largest. The receptor's source is a woman aged 18-30 years in good health and CMV-seropositive. J is TRBJ1-5 and V is TRBV6-5, with TRBD1 matching over 7 bases. Sequenced material: PBMCs. In DNA, the CDR3 is TGTGCCAGCAGGAACCGGGACAGCGGACCCCAGCATTTT. Amino acid sequence: CASRNRDSGPQHF.